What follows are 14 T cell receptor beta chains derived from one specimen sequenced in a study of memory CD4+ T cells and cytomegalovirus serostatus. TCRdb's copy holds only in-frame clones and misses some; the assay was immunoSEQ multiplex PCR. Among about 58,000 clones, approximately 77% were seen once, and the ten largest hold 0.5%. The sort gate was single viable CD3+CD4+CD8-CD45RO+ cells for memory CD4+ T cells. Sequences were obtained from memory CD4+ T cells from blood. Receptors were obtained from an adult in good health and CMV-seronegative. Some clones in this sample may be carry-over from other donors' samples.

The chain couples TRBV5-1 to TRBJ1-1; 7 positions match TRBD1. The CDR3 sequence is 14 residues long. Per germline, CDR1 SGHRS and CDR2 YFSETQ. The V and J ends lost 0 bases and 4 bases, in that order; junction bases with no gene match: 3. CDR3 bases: TGCGCCAGCAGCTTGGTGGCAGGGGGCACTGAAGCTTTCTTT. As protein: CASSLVAGGTEAFF.

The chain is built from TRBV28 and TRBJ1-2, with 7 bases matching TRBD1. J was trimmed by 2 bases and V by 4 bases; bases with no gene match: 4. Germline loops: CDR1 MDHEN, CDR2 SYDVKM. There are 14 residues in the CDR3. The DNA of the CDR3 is TGTGCCAGCAGTTCCGGACAGGACAACTATGGCTACACCTTC. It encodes CASSSGQDNYGYTF.

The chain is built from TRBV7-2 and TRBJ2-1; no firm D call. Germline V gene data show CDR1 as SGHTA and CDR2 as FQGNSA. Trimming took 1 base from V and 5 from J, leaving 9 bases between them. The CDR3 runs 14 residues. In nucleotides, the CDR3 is TGTGCCAGCAGCTTAGACCTGACAAACAATGAGCAGTTCTTC. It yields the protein CASSLDLTNNEQFF.

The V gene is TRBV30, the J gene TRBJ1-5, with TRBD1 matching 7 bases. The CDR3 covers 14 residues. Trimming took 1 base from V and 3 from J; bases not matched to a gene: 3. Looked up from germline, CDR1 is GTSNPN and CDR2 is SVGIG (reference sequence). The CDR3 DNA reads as TGTGCCTGGAGTGGGGGACAGTTCAATCAGCCCCAGCATTTT. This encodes CAWSGGQFNQPQHF.

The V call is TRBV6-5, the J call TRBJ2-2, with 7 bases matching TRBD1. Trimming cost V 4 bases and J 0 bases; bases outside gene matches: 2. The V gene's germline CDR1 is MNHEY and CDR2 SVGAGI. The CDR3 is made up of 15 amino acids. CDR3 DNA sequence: TGTGCCAGCAGTTCGGGACAGACGAACACCGGGGAGCTGTTTTTT. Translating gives CASSSGQTNTGELFF.

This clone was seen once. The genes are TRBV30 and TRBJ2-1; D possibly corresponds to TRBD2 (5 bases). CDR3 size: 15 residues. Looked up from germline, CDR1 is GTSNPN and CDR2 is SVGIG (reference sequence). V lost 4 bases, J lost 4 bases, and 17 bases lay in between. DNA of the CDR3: TGTGCCTGGAAACTAGACCCGACCAGGTACAATGAGCAGTTCTTC. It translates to CAWKLDPTRYNEQFF.

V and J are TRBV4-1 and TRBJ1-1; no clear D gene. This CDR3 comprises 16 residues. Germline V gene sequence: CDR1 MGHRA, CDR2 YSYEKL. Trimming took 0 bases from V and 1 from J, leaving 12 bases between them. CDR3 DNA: TGCGCCAGCAGCCAAGACCCCCCGTCGAAGAACACTGAAGCTTTCTTT. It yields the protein CASSQDPPSKNTEAFF.

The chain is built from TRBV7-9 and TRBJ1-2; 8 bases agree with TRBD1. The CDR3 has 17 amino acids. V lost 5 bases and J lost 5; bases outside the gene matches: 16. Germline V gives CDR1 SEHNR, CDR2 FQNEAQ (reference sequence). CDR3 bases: TGTGCCAGCAGCCTATCTAGGACAGGGTCGGGAGTATATGGCTACACCTTC. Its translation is CASSLSRTGSGVYGYTF.

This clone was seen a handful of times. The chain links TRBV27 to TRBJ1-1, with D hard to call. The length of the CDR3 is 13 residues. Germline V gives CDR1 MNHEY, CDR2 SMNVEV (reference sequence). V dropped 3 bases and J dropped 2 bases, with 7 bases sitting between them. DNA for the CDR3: TGTGCCAGCAGTTTGACACCAAACACTGAAGCTTTCTTT. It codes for CASSLTPNTEAFF.

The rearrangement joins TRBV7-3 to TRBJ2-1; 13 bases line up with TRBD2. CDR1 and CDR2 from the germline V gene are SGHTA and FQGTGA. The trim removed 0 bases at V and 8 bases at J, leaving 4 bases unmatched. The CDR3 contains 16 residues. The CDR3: CASSLTAGLAGHEQFF. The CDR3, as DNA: TGTGCCAGCAGCTTAACGGCGGGACTAGCGGGACATGAGCAGTTCTTC.

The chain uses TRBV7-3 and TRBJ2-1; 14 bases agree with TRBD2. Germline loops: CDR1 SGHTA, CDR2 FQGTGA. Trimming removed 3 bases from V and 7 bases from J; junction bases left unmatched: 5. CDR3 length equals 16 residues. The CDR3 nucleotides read TGTGCCAGCAGCTTCCCGACTAGCGGGAGGGCGAATGAGCAGTTCTTC. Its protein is CASSFPTSGRANEQFF. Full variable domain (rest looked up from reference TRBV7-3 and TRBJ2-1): GAGVSQTPSNKVTEKGKYVELRCDPISGHTALYWYRQSLGQGPEFLIYFQGTGAADDSGLPNDRFFAVRPEGSVSTLKIQRTERGDSAVYLCASSFPTSGRANEQFFGPGTRLTVL.

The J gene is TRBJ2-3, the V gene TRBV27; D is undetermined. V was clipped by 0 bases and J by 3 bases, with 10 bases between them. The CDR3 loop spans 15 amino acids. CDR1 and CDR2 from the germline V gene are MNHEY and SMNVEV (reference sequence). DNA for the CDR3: TGTGCCAGCAGTTTATCCGCTACGAGTACAGATACGCAGTATTTT. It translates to CASSLSATSTDTQYF.

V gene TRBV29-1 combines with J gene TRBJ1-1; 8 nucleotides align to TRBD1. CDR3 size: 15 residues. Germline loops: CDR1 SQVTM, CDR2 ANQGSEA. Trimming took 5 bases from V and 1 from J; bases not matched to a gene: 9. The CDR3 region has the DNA TGCAGCGTTAAAGGACAGGGAGGAGGGAACACTGAAGCTTTCTTT. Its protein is CSVKGQGGGNTEAFF.

The CDR3 reads CASSSILDFTDTQYF. The DNA for the CDR3 is TGTGCCAGCAGTTCCATCCTAGATTTCACAGATACGCAGTATTTT. V usage is TRBV27 and J usage is TRBJ2-3; D is undetermined. CDR1 and CDR2 from the germline V gene are MNHEY and SMNVEV (reference sequence). This CDR3 has 15 residues. V lost 4 bases and J lost 2, with 13 bases in between.